This TCR beta chain comes out of a study of tumor and adjacent non-tumor tissue in lung cancer. On the study more broadly: Some 3.9 million productive TCRbeta reads were obtained per sample on average.

Trimming shortened V by 5 bases and J by 5 bases, and 21 bases separated the two germline ends. Germline CDR1 is MDHEN and CDR2 is SYDVKM. The CDR3 length is 16 residues. A modified ARM-PCR protocol with three rounds of nested PCR amplified TCRbeta. Each CDR3 protein is one row after TCRdb ran MiXCR on the multiplex PCR reads. The sample contains tens of thousands of distinct CDR3 sequences, 55% to 70% of which appear only once. The template was RNA from unsorted bulk tissue. With regard to this clonotype: What it recognizes is unknown. A single base separates this from a much larger clone, so it may be a read error.

Study-wide results and caveats: Tumor repertoires had a smaller top 100 clone share than normal lung. Compared with tumor, normal lung showed significantly lower TCR diversity.

This clonotype was obtained from a man aged 50 to 60 with non-small cell lung cancer. V usage is TRBV28 and J usage is TRBJ2-5; D is unclear. What was sequenced was lung tumor tissue. Written as DNA, the CDR3 is TGTGCCAGCAGTATCCGACCCTGGGTAGGGCAGGAGACCCAGTACTTC. Translating it yields CASSIRPWVGQETQYF.